This passage covers 8 T cell receptor beta chains from one sample sequenced in a study of blood T cell repertoires in COVID-19. Data came from immunoSEQ multiplex PCR; TCRdb stores just in-frame clones and leaves some out. The data hold some 48,000 clones, with around 86% observed a single time. The sequenced sample consisted of peripheral blood. Every receptor here comes from a woman aged 80 or over with acute or convalescent COVID-19.

The CDR3 DNA follows: TGTGCCAGCAGCGTAGGGACTAGAGGAGGGGATACGCAGTATTTT. Its protein is CASSVGTRGGDTQYF. This chain connects TRBV9 to TRBJ2-3; 7 positions agree with TRBD2. Germline CDR1 SGDLS, CDR2 YYNGEE. V was pared by 0 bases and J by 6 bases, with 7 bases of the junction left unmatched. The CDR3 contains 15 residues.

The rearrangement links TRBV27 to TRBJ2-2, with TRBD1 matching over 10 bases. With 5 bases clipped from V and 5 bases from J, the junction kept 5 bases outside the gene matches. Germline V gene lookup returns CDR1 MNHEY and CDR2 SMNVEV (reference sequence). The CDR3 is 15 residues long. CDR3 sequence (DNA): TGTGCCAGCAGTCACGGACAGGGGGGAACCGGGGAGCTGTTTTTT. It codes for CASSHGQGGTGELFF.

The chain couples TRBV19 to TRBJ1-2; D is possibly TRBD1 (6 bases). Germline V lookup: CDR1 LNHDA, CDR2 SQIVND (reference sequence). The ends were cut back, 4 bases at V and 3 bases at J, with 9 bases in the middle. The CDR3 runs to 13 residues. In DNA form, the CDR3 reads TGTGCCAGTAGTAGAGACAGGTACTATGGCTACACCTTC. Translated, it gives CASSRDRYYGYTF.

The chain uses TRBV7-3 and TRBJ1-4; the match to TRBD1 covers 7 bases. The germline gives CDR1 SGHTA, CDR2 FQGTGA. Unmatched junction bases numbered 2, after V lost 3 bases and J lost 4 bases. CDR3 length equals 14 residues. The CDR3 nucleotides are TGTGCCAGCAGCTTCGGACAGGATAATGAAAAACTGTTTTTT. This encodes CASSFGQDNEKLFF.

The J gene is TRBJ1-2, the V gene TRBV18; TRBD1 might be the D (6 bases). V was shortened by 3 bases and J by 3 bases, with 11 bases between the two germline ends. The CDR3 runs 14 residues. CDR1 and CDR2 (germline): KGHSH, LQKENI. CDR3 in amino acids: CASSPPGVDYGYTF. The CDR3 DNA reads as TGTGCCAGCTCACCGCCAGGGGTTGACTATGGCTACACCTTC. The full variable domain, in which reference TRBV18 and TRBJ1-2 provide the parts outside the CDR3, is NAGVMQNPRHLVRRRGQEARLRCSPMKGHSHVYWYRQLPEEGLKFMVYLQKENIIDESGMPKERFSAEFPKEGPSILRIQQVVRGDSAAYFCASSPPGVDYGYTFGSGTRLTVV.

This clone showed up just once. The chain links TRBV11-3 to TRBJ2-3; 9 bases are a match to TRBD2. Looked up from germline, CDR1 is SGHNT and CDR2 is YENEEA. CDR3 size: 17 residues. Trimming removed 4 bases from V and 0 bases from J; junction bases left unmatched: 8. CDR3 in amino acids: CASSSITGTSSTDTQYF. DNA of the CDR3: TGTGCCAGCAGCTCGATTACCGGGACTAGCAGCACAGATACGCAGTATTTT.

V is TRBV19 and J is TRBJ1-1; D may be TRBD1 (6 bases). CDR1 is LNHDA and CDR2 is SQIVND in the germline V gene (reference sequence). This CDR3 spans 13 amino acids. The V end lost 4 bases, the J end lost 0 bases, and 6 bases lay between the germline ends. The DNA for the CDR3 is TGTGCCAGTAGTAGGACAGTGAACACTGAAGCTTTCTTT. Its translation is CASSRTVNTEAFF.

This rearrangement joins TRBV6-5 to TRBJ2-2; TRBD2 matches 13 bases. The CDR3 loop spans 16 amino acids. Germline V gives CDR1 MNHEY, CDR2 SVGAGI. The V and J ends lost 4 bases and 4 bases, in that order; junction bases with no gene match: 3. The DNA of the CDR3 is TGTGCCAGCAGTTTTAGACTAGCGGGGGGCACCGGGGAGCTGTTTTTT. Its protein is CASSFRLAGGTGELFF.